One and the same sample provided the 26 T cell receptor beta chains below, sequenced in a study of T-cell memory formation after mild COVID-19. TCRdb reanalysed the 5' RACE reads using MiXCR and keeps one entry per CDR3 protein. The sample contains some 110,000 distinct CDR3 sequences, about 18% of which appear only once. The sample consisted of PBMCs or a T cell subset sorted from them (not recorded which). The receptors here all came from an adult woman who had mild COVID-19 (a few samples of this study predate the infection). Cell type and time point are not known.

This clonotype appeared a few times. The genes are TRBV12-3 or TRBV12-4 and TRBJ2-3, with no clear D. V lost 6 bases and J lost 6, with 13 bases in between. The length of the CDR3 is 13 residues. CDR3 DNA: TGTGCCAGCAGCTCCCACCCACCCGATACGCAGTATTTT. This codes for CASSSHPPDTQYF.

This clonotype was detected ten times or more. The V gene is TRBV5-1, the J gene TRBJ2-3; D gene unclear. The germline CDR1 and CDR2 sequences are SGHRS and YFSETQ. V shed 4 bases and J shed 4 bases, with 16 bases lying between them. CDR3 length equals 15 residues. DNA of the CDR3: TGCGCCAGCAGCCCGCTGCGCAGCTCCCCAGATACGCAGTATTTT. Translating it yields CASSPLRSSPDTQYF.

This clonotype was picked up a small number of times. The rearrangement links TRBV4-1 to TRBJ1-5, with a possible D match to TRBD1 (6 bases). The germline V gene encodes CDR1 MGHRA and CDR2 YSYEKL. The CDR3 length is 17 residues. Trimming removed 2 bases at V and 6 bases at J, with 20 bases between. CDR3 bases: TGCGCCAGCAGCCAAATCCCCGCGGGGGCGCAGGGTCAGCCCCAGCATTTT. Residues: CASSQIPAGAQGQPQHF.

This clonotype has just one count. CDR3 DNA sequence: TGTGCCAGCCATCCCGGGACTATCGTCAATGAGCAGTTCTTC. Protein sequence: CASHPGTIVNEQFF. The chain uses TRBV19 and TRBJ2-1; 7 bases fit TRBD2. Germline assignment: CDR1 LNHDA and CDR2 SQIVND (reference sequence). Trimming took 9 bases from V and 6 from J; bases not matched to a gene: 11. The CDR3 covers 14 residues.

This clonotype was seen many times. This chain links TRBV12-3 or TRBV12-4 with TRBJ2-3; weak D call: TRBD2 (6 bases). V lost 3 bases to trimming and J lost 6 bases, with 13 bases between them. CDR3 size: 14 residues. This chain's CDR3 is CASSLGGVGDTQYF. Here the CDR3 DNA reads TGTGCCAGCAGTTTGGGCGGGGTAGGGGATACGCAGTATTTT.

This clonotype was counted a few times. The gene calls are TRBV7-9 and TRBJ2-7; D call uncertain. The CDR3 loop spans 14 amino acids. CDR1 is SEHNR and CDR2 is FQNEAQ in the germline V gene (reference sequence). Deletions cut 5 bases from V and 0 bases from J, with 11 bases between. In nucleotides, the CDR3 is TGTGCCAGCAGCCCGCCGCGCGGCTCCTACGAGCAGTACTTC. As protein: CASSPPRGSYEQYF.

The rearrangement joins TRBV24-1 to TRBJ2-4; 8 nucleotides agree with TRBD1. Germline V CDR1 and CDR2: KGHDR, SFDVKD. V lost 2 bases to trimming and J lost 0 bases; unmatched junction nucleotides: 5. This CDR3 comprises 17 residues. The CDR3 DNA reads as TGTGCCACCAGTGATTCGACAGGGGATTTAGCCAAAAACATTCAGTACTTC. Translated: CATSDSTGDLAKNIQYF.

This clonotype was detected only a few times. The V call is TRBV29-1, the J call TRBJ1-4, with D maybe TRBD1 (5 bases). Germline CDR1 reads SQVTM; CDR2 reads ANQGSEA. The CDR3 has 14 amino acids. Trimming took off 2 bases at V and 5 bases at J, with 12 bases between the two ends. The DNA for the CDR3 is TGCAGCGTTGAAATTGCCCGGGGGAATGAAAAACTGTTTTTT. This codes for CSVEIARGNEKLFF.

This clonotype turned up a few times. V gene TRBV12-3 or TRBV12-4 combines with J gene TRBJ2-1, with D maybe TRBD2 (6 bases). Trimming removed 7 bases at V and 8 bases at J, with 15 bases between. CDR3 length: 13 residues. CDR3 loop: CASTFLRDHEQFF. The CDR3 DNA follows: TGTGCCAGCACTTTCTTGCGGGACCATGAGCAGTTCTTC.

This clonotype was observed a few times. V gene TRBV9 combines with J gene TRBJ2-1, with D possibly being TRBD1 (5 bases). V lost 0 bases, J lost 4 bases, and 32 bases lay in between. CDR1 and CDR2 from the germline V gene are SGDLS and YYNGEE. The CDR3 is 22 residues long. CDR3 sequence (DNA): TGTGCCAGCAGCGTAGCCGATGTCCCCTCAGGGATAGATTCATACTTTTACAATGAGCAGTTCTTC. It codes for CASSVADVPSGIDSYFYNEQFF.

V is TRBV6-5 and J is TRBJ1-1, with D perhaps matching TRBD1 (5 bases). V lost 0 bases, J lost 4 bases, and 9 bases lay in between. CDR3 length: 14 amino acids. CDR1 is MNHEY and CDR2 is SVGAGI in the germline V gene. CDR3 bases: TGTGCCAGCAGTTACTCGAGAGGGGCCACTGAAGCTTTCTTT. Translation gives CASSYSRGATEAFF.

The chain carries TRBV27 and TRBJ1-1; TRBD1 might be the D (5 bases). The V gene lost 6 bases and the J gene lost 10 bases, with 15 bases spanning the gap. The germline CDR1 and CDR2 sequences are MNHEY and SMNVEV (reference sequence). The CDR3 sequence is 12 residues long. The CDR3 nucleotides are TGTGCCAGCAGGGGGCTGGGACCTGGAGCTTTCTTT. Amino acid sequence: CASRGLGPGAFF.

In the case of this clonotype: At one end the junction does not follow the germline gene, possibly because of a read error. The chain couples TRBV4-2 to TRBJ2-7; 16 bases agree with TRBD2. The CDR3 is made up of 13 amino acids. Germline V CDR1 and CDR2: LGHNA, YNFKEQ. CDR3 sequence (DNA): TGTGCCAGCGCCGGGACTAGCGGGAGGGGATTGCACTTC. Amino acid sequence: CASAGTSGRGLHF.

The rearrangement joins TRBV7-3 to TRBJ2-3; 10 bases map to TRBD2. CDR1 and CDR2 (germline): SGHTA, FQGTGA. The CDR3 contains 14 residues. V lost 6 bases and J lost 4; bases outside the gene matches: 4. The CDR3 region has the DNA TGTGCCAGCAGTTCTAGCGGGAGTTCAGATACGCAGTATTTT. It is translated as CASSSSGSSDTQYF.

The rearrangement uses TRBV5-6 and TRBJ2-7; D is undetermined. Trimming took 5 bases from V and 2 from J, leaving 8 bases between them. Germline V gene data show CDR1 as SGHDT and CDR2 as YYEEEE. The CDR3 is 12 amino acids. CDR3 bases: TGTGCCAGCAGTCATTCCACCTACGAGCAGTACTTC. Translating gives CASSHSTYEQYF.

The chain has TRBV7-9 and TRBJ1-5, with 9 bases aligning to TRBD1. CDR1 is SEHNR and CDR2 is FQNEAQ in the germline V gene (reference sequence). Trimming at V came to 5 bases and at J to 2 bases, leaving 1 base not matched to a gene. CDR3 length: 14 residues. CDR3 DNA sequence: TGTGCCAGCAGCCGGACAGGGGGCAATCAGCCCCAGCATTTT. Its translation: CASSRTGGNQPQHF.

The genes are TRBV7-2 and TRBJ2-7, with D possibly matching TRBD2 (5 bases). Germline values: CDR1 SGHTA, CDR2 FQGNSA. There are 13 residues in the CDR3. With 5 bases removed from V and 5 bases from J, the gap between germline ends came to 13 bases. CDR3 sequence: CASSPRGRDEQYF. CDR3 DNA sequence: TGTGCCAGCAGCCCACGAGGGCGCGACGAGCAGTACTTC.

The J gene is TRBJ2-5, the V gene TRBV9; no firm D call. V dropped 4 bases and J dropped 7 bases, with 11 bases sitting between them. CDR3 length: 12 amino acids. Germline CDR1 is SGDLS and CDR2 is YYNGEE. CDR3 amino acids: CASSKPPGTQYF. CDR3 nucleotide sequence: TGTGCCAGCAGCAAACCCCCAGGGACCCAGTACTTC.

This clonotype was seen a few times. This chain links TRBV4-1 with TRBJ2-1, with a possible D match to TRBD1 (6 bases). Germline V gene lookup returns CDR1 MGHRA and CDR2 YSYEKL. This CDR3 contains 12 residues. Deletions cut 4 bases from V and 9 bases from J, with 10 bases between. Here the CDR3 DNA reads TGCGCCAGCAGCCCTAAGGGGGTTGAGCAGTTCTTC. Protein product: CASSPKGVEQFF.

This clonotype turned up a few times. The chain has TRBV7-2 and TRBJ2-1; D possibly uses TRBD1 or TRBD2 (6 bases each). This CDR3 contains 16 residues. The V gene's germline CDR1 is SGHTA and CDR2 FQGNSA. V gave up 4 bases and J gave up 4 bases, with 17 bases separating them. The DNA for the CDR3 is TGTGCCAGCAGCTCCACGGGGGCGGGCGCGTACAATGAGCAGTTCTTC. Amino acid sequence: CASSSTGAGAYNEQFF.

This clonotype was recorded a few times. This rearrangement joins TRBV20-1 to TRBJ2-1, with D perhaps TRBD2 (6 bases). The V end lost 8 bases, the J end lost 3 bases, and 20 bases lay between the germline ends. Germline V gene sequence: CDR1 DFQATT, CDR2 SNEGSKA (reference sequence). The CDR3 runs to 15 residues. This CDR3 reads CSTFLGLPFYNEQFF. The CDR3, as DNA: TGCAGTACTTTCCTGGGACTTCCATTCTACAATGAGCAGTTCTTC.

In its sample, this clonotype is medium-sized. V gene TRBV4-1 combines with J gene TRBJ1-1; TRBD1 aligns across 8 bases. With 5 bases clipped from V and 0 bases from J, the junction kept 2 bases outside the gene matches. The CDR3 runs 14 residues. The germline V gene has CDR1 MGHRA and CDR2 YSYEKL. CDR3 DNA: TGCGCCAGCAGCAGGACAGGGCTGAACACTGAAGCTTTCTTT. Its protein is CASSRTGLNTEAFF.

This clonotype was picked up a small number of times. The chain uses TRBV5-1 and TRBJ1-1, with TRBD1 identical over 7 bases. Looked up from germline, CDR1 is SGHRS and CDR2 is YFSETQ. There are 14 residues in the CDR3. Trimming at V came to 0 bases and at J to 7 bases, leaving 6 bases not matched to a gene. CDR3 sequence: CASSLEGAFIEAFF. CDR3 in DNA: TGCGCCAGCAGCTTGGAGGGGGCTTTTATTGAAGCTTTCTTT.

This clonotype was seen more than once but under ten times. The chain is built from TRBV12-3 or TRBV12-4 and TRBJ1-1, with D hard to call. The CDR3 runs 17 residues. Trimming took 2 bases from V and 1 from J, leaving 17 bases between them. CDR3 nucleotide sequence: TGTGCCAGCAGTTTAAGTGGGAAAACGGGCTCGAACACTGAAGCTTTCTTT. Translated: CASSLSGKTGSNTEAFF.

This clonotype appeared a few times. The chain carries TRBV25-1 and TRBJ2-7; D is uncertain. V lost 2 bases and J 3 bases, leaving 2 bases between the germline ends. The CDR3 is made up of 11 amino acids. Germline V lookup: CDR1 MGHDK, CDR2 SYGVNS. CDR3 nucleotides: TGTGCCAGCAGTGAAATCTACGAGCAGTACTTC. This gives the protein CASSEIYEQYF.

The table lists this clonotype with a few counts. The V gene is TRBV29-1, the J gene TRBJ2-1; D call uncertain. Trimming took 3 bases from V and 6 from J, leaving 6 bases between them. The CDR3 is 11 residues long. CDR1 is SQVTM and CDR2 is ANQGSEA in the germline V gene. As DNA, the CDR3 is TGCAGCGTTGAGCAGTTCAATGAGCAGTTCTTC. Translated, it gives CSVEQFNEQFF.